This T cell receptor (beta chain) was recorded in a study of early T cells in non-severe SARS-CoV-2 infection. In the study overall: Unpaired chains resulted from sequencing bulk RNA of unsorted whole blood.

This clonotype was seen ten or more times. Antigen unknown. Broader study findings: VDJdb matching skewed toward anti-spike CD8 responses, missing private and CD4 specificities.

Researchers tagged individual cDNA molecules with unique molecular identifiers. TCRdb itself ran the 5' RACE reads through MiXCR, one entry per CDR3 protein. The sample lists fewer than 50,000 distinct CDR3 sequences, more than 10% occurring once. The source of this sequence is an adult who was a healthcare worker with PCR-confirmed SARS-CoV-2 infection or an uninfected control (not recorded which). Sequenced input: whole blood.

CDR3 region: CSAATSGGASEQFF. Here the CDR3 DNA reads TGCAGCGCCGCAACTAGCGGGGGGGCCAGTGAGCAGTTCTTC. The chain employs TRBV29-1 and TRBJ2-1; 13 bases align to TRBD2. The CDR3 loop spans 14 amino acids. Germline CDR1 and CDR2: SQVTM and ANQGSEA. V trimming: 7 bases; J trimming: 9 bases; junction bases outside the gene matches: 9.